The 6 T cell receptor beta chains reported below all come from one sample, sequenced in a study of cytomegalovirus exposure and HLA in healthy donors. PCR employed 60 Vbeta and 13 Jbeta primers. Measured with immunoSEQ multiplex PCR; TCRdb has only the in-frame clones, and not every one. The sample lists around 120,000 clones, around three quarters occurring once. The material sequenced was PBMCs. The receptors here all came from a woman aged 40 to 50 in good health and CMV-seropositive.

The table lists this clone with a count of one. The chain links TRBV2 to TRBJ2-3; possible D gene TRBD1, 6 bases. The CDR3 covers 15 residues. Germline loops: CDR1 SNHLY, CDR2 FYNNEI. V lost 6 bases to trimming and J lost 3 bases, with 16 bases between them. Here the CDR3 DNA reads TGTGCCAGCAGCCTGCCGGGACAAGGGACAGATACGCAGTATTTT. It specifies CASSLPGQGTDTQYF. Using reference TRBV2 and TRBJ2-3 for the parts outside the CDR3, the full variable domain is EPEVTQTPSHQVTQMGQEVILRCVPISNHLYFYWYRQILGQKVEFLVSFYNNEISEKSEIFDDQFSVERPDGSNFTLKIRSTKLEDSAMYFCASSLPGQGTDTQYFGPGTRLTVL.

This chain connects TRBV5-6 to TRBJ2-7, with 10 nucleotides matching TRBD2. Germline-derived CDR1 and CDR2 are SGHDT and YYEEEE. V dropped 3 bases and J dropped 2; count of bases not matched to a gene: 8. CDR3 size: 16 residues. The CDR3 reads CASSSTDSGRAYEQYF. The CDR3 DNA sequence: TGTGCCAGCAGCTCAACCGACAGCGGGAGGGCCTACGAGCAGTACTTC.

The rearrangement links TRBV5-1 to TRBJ2-7; maybe TRBD1 (7 bases). Germline V gene lookup returns CDR1 SGHRS and CDR2 YFSETQ. The CDR3 sequence is 13 residues long. The V end lost 0 bases, the J end lost 11 bases, and 15 bases lay between the germline ends. CDR3 residues: CASSLAEEGAKYF. CDR3 DNA: TGCGCCAGCAGCTTGGCCGAGGAGGGGGCTAAGTACTTC.

This clone has more than one count but fewer than ten. V usage is TRBV9 and J usage is TRBJ2-3; 9 bases line up with TRBD2. J gave up 3 bases and V 4 bases, and 9 bases lay outside the gene matches. This CDR3 is 16 amino acids long. Germline V CDR1 and CDR2: SGDLS, YYNGEE. The CDR3 DNA reads TGTGCCAGCAGCCCAGGCGGGAGGGCCTCAACAGATACGCAGTATTTT. Translation: CASSPGGRASTDTQYF.

The CDR3 DNA sequence: TGTGCCAGCAGTATGTCTACCAACCAAGAGACCCAGTACTTC. Translated, it gives CASSMSTNQETQYF. The chain couples TRBV6-1 to TRBJ2-5; D remains ambiguous. The germline V and J ends were trimmed by 5 bases and 0 bases, with 10 bases remaining between them. This CDR3 has 14 amino acids. Per the germline V gene, CDR1 is MNHNS and CDR2 is SASEGT.

The chain links TRBV6-6 to TRBJ1-5; D uncertain. The CDR3 runs 14 residues. CDR1 and CDR2 (germline): MNHNY, SVGAGI (reference sequence). Between the trimmed V and J ends, which lost 6 bases and 2 bases, there was a span of 11 bases. The CDR3 bases are TGTGCCAGCAGGGCCCCCCGGGGCAATCAGCCCCAGCATTTT. It translates to CASRAPRGNQPQHF.